This TCR beta chain came from a study of blood T cell repertoires in COVID-19. Study as a whole: PBMCs, B-cell-depleted T cells, or T cells were the source of the cDNA or gDNA that made up the material.

Per the original methods: Amplifying reference gene primers gave estimates of nucleated cell counts. Using immunoSEQ multiplex PCR, the repertoire was profiled, and TCRdb retains in-frame clones only, with some absent. V, J and clone size were drawn from that table, and D and trimming were deduced from the DNA. The data hold about 150,000 clones, with over 80% observed a single time. The Seattle patients, enrolled during active infection, were followed longitudinally. V was shortened by 4 bases and J by 9 bases, with 7 bases between the two germline ends. Germline lookup yields CDR1 SGHVS and CDR2 FQNEAQ. The CDR3 is 11 amino acids.

The receptor was isolated from a man in his thirties or forties with COVID-19, enrolled during active disease. V usage is TRBV7-8 and J usage is TRBJ2-1; D is ambiguous. The sequencing input was peripheral blood. The CDR3 reads CASSSRAEQFF. CDR3 DNA: TGTGCCAGCAGCTCCCGAGCTGAGCAGTTCTTC.